This T cell receptor (beta chain) was recorded in a study of T cell responses to AZD1222 COVID-19 vaccine. Concerning this clone itself: What it binds is not known.

CDR3 size: 15 residues. V lost 3 bases to trimming and J lost 1 base, with 11 bases between them. Germline lookup yields CDR1 MNHEY and CDR2 SMNVEV (reference sequence). Profiled with immunoSEQ multiplex PCR; TCRdb holds only in-frame clones, not every one. Of some 130,000 clones detected, 75% to 90% appear once; the ten largest clones hold around 2.4%. General study points: Clonal diversity may have been underestimated, and the donors were mostly white British, with more females than males.

The clonotype originates from an adult in good health. The input for sequencing was peripheral blood, taken on day 0 of AZD1222 vaccination. The chain couples TRBV27 to TRBJ2-3; D gene unclear. CDR3: CASSFTDTRTDTQYF. Here the CDR3 DNA reads TGTGCCAGCAGTTTTACCGACACCCGCACAGATACGCAGTATTTT.